The rows below give T cell receptor beta chains drawn from one sample of a study of blood T cell repertoires in COVID-19. The method was immunoSEQ multiplex PCR; TCRdb's version includes in-frame clones alone and lacks a portion of them. The sample lists hundreds of thousands of clones, roughly 88% occurring once. Sequenced material: peripheral blood. These receptors were collected from a woman aged 30 to 39 with COVID-19, enrolled during active disease. The CDR3 runs from the conserved cysteine through the conserved F or W. D genes are given only for firm matches.

d_call v_call cdr3_aa
TRBD1 TRBV20-1 CSASGSTGQGKGTQYF
NA TRBV6-4 CASSDGGNEQYF
NA TRBV21-1 CASSIPGGPDSNQPQHF
TRBD1 TRBV5-4 CASSSGQGNYGYTF
NA TRBV6-6 CASSSHLRDSALHF
TRBD1 TRBV24-1 CATSDQGDGANVLTF
TRBD2 TRBV4-3 CASSSRLAGITDTQYF
NA TRBV19 CASSIDAGTKNIQYF
NA TRBV11-2 CASSFSEGNTEAFF
TRBD1 TRBV24-1 CATSDLRRTGQGSYNEQFF
TRBD1 TRBV25-1 CASSPSGRGPYNEQFF
NA TRBV29-1 CSVAWENEQFF
TRBD2 TRBV19 CASSSGSGRGPFF
TRBD1 TRBV27 CASSLDRAGGYTF
TRBD2 TRBV2 CASSWGGTGELFF
NA TRBV7-9 CASSSDFSYNEQFF
TRBD1 TRBV18 CASRDRATTDTQYF
NA TRBV10-3 CAISEYGPYGYTF
NA TRBV7-9 CASSSTSYNEQFF
NA TRBV2 CASSGTAAEETQYF
TRBD2 TRBV27 CASSARGALSYEQYF
TRBD2 TRBV11-3 CASSEGLAAYNEQFF
NA TRBV18 CASSEGARNTEAFF
NA TRBV28 CASSPPRRGLGAEAFF
NA TRBV28 CASSFSGHYEQYF
TRBD1 TRBV6-5 CASSPNRGFGTEAFF
TRBD1 TRBV2 CASRQGRQPQHF
NA TRBV9 CASSVASLGASSTDTQYF
TRBD1 TRBV15 CATSRVYRQGAGYTF
NA TRBV5-1 CASSLRMGSSYGYTF
NA TRBV19 CASSDPGKNTEAFF
NA TRBV7-9 CASSRDTNTEAFF
NA TRBV19 CASIKTGPLYTEAFF
NA TRBV6-2/TRBV6-3 CASSSRSGRTGELFF
NA TRBV7-8 CASSLAFQRGNQPQHF
NA TRBV28 CASSLLDSEAFF
NA TRBV6-1 CASSESGVSYEQYF
TRBD2 TRBV6-2/TRBV6-3 CASSSPRASGNPYYNEQFF
NA TRBV6-2/TRBV6-3 CASSYTETGGALTEAFF
NA TRBV28 CASSIYGTINTGELFF
NA TRBV30 CAWSRGTGELFF
NA TRBV7-9 CASSRQQETQYF
TRBD2 TRBV11-2 CASSLGGGRETGELFF
NA TRBV18 CASSADSPLHF
TRBD1 TRBV7-9 CASSSWDRGREQYF
TRBD1 TRBV24-1 CATIFRDRGSNQPQHF
NA TRBV28 CASSGENYGYTF
TRBD1 TRBV5-6 CASSGRGRGNTIYF
TRBD1 TRBV7-9 CASSLWTGAGANVLTF
NA TRBV24-1 CATSDRNSREAFF
NA TRBV18 CASSPFVVPGLSSNQPQHF
NA TRBV7-2 CASSPGSPSVSEKLFF
NA TRBV2 CASSDPGGGVGEKLFF
NA TRBV2 CASSQSEAGIYGYTF